This T cell receptor (beta chain) emerged from a study of CD8+CD57+ T cells in acquired aplastic anemia. Overall study context: Each DNA sample taken from sorted CD4+ and CD8+ cells came to 3 to 4 ug on average. Some 11 million reads, on average, were obtained for CD4+ cells from healthy donors. Study-wide points: CD8+ Simpson's diversity in patients was not significantly different from that in controls.

Trimming took 6 bases from V and 0 from J, leaving 9 bases between them. In germline, CDR1 is SNHLY, CDR2 FYNNEI. This CDR3 has 14 residues. Notes on this clonotype: Its antigen is currently unknown.

Profiles of TCR beta VDJ and CDR3 were generated from a genomic DNA template. TCRdb recomputed calls from the reads with MiXCR, one row per CDR3 protein. The table shows some 190,000 distinct CDR3 sequences, with approximately 46% occurring only once. Sequenced: sorted CD4+, CD8+, or CD8+CD57+ T cells (not recorded which) from PBMCs. This TCR derives from a human donor in good health. The chain combines TRBV2 with TRBJ2-1; D is unresolved. CDR3 bases: TGTGCCAGCAGGGCGACAAGCTCCTACAATGAGCAGTTCTTC. Translation: CASRATSSYNEQFF.